This T cell receptor (beta chain) was identified in a study of OX40 agonist ivuxolimab in advanced cancers. Study in general: Partial responses were observed in three patients, of whom one had hepatocellular carcinoma and two had cutaneous melanoma. Regarding the study as a whole: What antigens the expanded peripheral T cells recognized was never established.

Assay used: immunoSEQ multiplex PCR; TCRdb lists only in-frame clones, some missing. The table has around 60,000 clones, approximately 80% seen once. V dropped 3 bases and J dropped 2 bases, with 7 bases sitting between them. The CDR3 is made up of 13 amino acids. Germline-derived CDR1 and CDR2 are LNHDA and SQIVND (reference sequence). Comments on this clone: Its antigen is not known.

This clonotype originated in an adult with an advanced solid tumor such as melanoma, head and neck, liver or kidney cancer. The sample in question was CD4+ or CD8+ T cells sorted from blood, obtained in a trial of the OX40 agonist ivuxolimab. The chain joins TRBV19 to TRBJ1-1; no reliable D call. As DNA, the CDR3 is TGTGCCAGTAGTATTCAGAGAAACACTGAAGCTTTCTTT. This encodes CASSIQRNTEAFF.